This record concerns one TCR beta chain sequence. This entry comes from a study of shared T cell receptors in the human thymus. Produced via immunoSEQ multiplex PCR; TCRdb's table is partial and in-frame only. The sample contains about 660,000 clones, 88% of which appear only once. V lost 4 bases and J lost 3; bases outside the gene matches: 6. CDR1 SNHLY and CDR2 FYNNEI come from the germline V gene. This CDR3 is built from 15 residues. These sequences were also reported in another study, on human thymus T cells. That study adds: The people who donated were healthy Finnish babies having corrective surgery for congenital heart defects. Corrective cardiac surgery supplied the resected thymus tissue. Apparent bias marked the V and J gene usage of thymic and blood repertoires. Related work found strong thymic repertoire overlap between unrelated individuals.

Sample: thymocytes. The chain has TRBV2 and TRBJ1-1; TRBD1 matches at 9 bases. This TCR derives from a boy younger than two with a congenital heart defect. DNA for the CDR3: TGTGCCAGCAGTGCGTTGACAGGGGGGGACACTGAAGCTTTCTTT. It translates to CASSALTGGDTEAFF.